This T cell receptor (beta chain) is from a study of shared clonotypes between healthy human individuals. Whole-study context: Three plates were used per donor for CD4 naive, three for CD4 memory, two for CD8 naive and one for CD8 memory.

CDR3 size: 11 residues. Trimming shortened V by 6 bases and J by 5 bases, and 8 bases separated the two germline ends. Generated by immunoSEQ multiplex PCR, the TCRdb table keeps only in-frame clones and is missing some. This table holds 2 million to 2.5 million clones, just under 95% found once. Study results and limitations: The researchers took only blood, and tissue repertoires probably look different. The small donor group covered limited genetic and exposure diversity.

Points on this clone: Antigen unknown.

The chain is built from TRBV23-1 and TRBJ2-7; unclear D gene. TRBV23-1 has ORF status, its function being uncertain. The receptor comes from a man aged 18-30 years in good health. Some clones in this sample may be carry-over from other donors' samples. Sequenced: naive CD4+ T cells from PBMCs. The subset here: CD45RA+ positively selected. This chain's CDR3 is CASSLPHEQYF. Here the CDR3 DNA reads TGCGCCAGCAGCCTCCCCCACGAGCAGTACTTC.